The 5 T cell receptor beta chains below were found in one sample sequenced in a study of blood T cells in healthy people across ages. With a J-beta primer mix and a sample-barcoded 5' primer, a second PCR ran 7 to 11 cycles. TCRdb called the 5' RACE reads again in MiXCR, with one record for every CDR3 protein. The data hold approximately 1,700,000 distinct CDR3 sequences, with more than 35% observed a single time. The material sequenced was blood. All receptors derive from a human donor in good health.

The rearrangement links TRBV6-5 to TRBJ1-2, with D perhaps matching TRBD1 (6 bases). Germline assignment: CDR1 MNHEY and CDR2 SVGAGI. CDR3 length equals 14 residues. Trimming removed 0 bases from V and 7 bases from J, with 12 bases in between. The CDR3 here is CASSYSRGAGGYTF. CDR3 nucleotide sequence: TGTGCCAGCAGTTACTCGCGGGGGGCAGGTGGCTACACCTTC.

This clonotype was counted only a few times. V usage is TRBV9 and J usage is TRBJ1-2, with no clear D. V lost 1 base and J lost 5, with 12 bases in between. Germline V CDR1 and CDR2: SGDLS, YYNGEE. The CDR3 extends over 14 amino acids. CDR3 DNA: TGTGCCAGCAGCGTACACTTTAATGGGTATGGCTACACCTTC. As protein: CASSVHFNGYGYTF.

Only a few counts were recorded for this clonotype. The rearrangement uses TRBV7-8 and TRBJ2-3; 8 bases fit TRBD2. The CDR3 consists of 14 residues. From germline, CDR1 is SGHVS and CDR2 FQNEAQ. The V gene end was trimmed by 1 base and the J gene end by 14 bases; junction bases not matched to a gene: 11. Here the CDR3 DNA reads TGTGCCAGCAGCTTAGGTTTCACGACGGGGGGGCTGTATTTT. This encodes CASSLGFTTGGLYF.

The gene calls are TRBV6-1 and TRBJ1-5; TRBD1 is a possible D gene (5 bases). V was pared by 2 bases and J by 4 bases, with 9 bases between. CDR1 and CDR2 (germline): MNHNS, SASEGT. This CDR3 comprises 14 residues. The CDR3 reads CASSEMTVNQPQHF. In nucleotides, the CDR3 is TGTGCCAGCAGTGAAATGACAGTGAATCAGCCCCAGCATTTT.

This clonotype was counted once. Its ends do not fully match the called genes, so a read error is possible. The chain joins TRBV20-1 to TRBJ2-1, with 11 bases identical to TRBD2. In germline, CDR1 is DFQATT, CDR2 SNEGSKA (reference sequence). The CDR3 totals 22 residues. In DNA form, the CDR3 reads TGCAGTGCTAGTTCCCCCTTTGGGGGGCTAGCGGGGGGCCCAAGGTCCTACAATGAACAGTTCTTC. Amino acid sequence: CSASSPFGGLAGGPRSYNEQFF.